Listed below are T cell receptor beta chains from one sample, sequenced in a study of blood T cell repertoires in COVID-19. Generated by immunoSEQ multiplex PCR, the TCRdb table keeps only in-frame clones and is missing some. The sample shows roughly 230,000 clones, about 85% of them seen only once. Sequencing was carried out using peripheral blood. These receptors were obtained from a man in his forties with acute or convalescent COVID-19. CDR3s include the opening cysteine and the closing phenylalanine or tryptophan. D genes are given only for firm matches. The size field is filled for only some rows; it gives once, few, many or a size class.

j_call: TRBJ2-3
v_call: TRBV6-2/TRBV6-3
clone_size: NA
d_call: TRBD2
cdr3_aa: CASSSWTSGTDTQYF
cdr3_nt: TGTGCCAGCAGTTCGTGGACTAGCGGCACAGATACGCAGTATTTT

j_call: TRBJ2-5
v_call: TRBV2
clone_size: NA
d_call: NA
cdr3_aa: CASSDGGQETQYF
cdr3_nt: TGTGCCAGCAGTGACGGCGGCCAAGAGACCCAGTACTTC

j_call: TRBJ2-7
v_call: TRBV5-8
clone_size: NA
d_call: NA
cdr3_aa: CASSFLGGSYEQYF
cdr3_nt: TGTGCCAGCAGCTTCTTGGGGGGCTCCTACGAGCAGTACTTC

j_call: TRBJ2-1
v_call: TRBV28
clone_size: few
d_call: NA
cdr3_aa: CASSLVLLIGEQFF
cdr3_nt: TGTGCCAGCAGTTTAGTCCTCTTAATCGGTGAGCAGTTCTTC

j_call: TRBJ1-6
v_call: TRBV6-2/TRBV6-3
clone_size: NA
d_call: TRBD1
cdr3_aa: CASSGDRGRNSPLHF
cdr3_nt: TGTGCCAGCAGCGGGGACAGGGGGCGGAATTCACCCCTCCACTTT

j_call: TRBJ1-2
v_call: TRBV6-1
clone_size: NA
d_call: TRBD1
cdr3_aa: CASSTGEGYTF
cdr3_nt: TGTGCCAGCAGTACAGGGGAAGGCTACACCTTC

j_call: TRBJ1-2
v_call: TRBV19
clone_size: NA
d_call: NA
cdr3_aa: CASSLGQFGLYGYTF
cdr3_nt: TGTGCCAGTAGTCTCGGACAGTTTGGATTATATGGCTACACCTTC

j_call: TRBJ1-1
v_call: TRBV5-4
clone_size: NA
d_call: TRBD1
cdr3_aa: CASRPDRANTEAFF
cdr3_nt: TGTGCCAGCAGGCCGGACAGGGCTAACACTGAAGCTTTCTTT

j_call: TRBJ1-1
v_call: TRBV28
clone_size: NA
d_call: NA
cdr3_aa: CASSTPAGSRTEAFF
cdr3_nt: TGTGCCAGCAGTACCCCGGCGGGTTCTCGGACTGAAGCTTTCTTT

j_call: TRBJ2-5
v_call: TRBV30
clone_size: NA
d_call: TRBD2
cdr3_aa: CAWGAGGGTETQYF
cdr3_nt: TGTGCCTGGGGGGCTGGCGGGGGGACGGAGACCCAGTACTTC

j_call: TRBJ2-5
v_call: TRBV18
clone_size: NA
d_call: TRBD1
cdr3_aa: CASSLRQGQETQYF
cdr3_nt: TGTGCCAGCTCACTTCGACAGGGACAAGAGACCCAGTACTTC

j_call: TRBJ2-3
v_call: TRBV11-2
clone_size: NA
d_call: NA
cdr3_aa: CASSLGSYGGDTDTQYF
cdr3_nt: TGTGCCAGCAGCTTAGGGTCTTACGGGGGAGACACAGATACGCAGTATTTT

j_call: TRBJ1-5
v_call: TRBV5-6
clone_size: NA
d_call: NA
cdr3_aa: CASSLGRDNQPQHF
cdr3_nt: TGTGCCAGCAGCTTGGGCCGGGACAATCAGCCCCAGCATTTT

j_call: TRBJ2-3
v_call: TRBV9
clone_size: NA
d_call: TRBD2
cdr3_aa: CASSVTPSGGGDTQYF
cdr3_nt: TGTGCCAGCAGCGTAACTCCTAGCGGGGGGGGAGATACGCAGTATTTT

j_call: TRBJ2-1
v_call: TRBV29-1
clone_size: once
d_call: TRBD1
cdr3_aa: CSVDRDRANEQFF
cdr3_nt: TGCAGCGTTGACCGGGACAGGGCGAATGAGCAGTTCTTC

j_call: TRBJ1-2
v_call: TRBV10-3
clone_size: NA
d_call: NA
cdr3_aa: CAISELSNYGYTF
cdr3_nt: TGTGCCATCAGTGAGCTGAGTAACTATGGCTACACCTTC

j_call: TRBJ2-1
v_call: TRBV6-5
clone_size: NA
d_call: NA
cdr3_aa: CASSFSSSGEQFF
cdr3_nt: TGTGCCAGCAGTTTTTCATCCTCCGGTGAGCAGTTCTTC

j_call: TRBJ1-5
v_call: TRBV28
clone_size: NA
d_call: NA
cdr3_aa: CASTDSGPPQPQHF
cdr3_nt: TGTGCCTCCACAGATTCAGGCCCCCCTCAGCCCCAGCATTTT

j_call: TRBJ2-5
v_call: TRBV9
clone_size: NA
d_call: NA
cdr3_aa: CASSVGRGETQYF
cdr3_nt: TGTGCCAGCAGCGTAGGTCGGGGAGAGACCCAGTACTTC

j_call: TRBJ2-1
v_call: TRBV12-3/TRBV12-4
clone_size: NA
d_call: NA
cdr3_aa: CATTTTQQFF
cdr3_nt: TGTGCCACGACGACTACACAGCAGTTCTTC

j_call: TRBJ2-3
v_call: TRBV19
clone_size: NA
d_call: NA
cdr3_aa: CASSDQEGTDTQYF
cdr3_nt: TGTGCCAGTTCGGATCAGGAGGGCACAGATACGCAGTATTTT

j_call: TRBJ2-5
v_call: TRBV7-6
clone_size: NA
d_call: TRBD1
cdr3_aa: CASRPGQGAQVGETQYF
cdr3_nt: TGTGCCAGCCGCCCGGGACAGGGGGCGCAGGTCGGAGAGACCCAGTACTTC

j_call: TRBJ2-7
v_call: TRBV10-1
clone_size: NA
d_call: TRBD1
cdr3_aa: CASSESKGAGEQYF
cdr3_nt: TGCGCCAGCAGTGAGTCAAAGGGGGCAGGCGAGCAGTACTTC

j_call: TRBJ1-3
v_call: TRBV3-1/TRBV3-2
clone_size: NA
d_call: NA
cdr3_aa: CASSVTAFSGNTIYF
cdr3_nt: TGTGCCAGCAGTGTGACAGCCTTCTCTGGAAACACCATATATTTT

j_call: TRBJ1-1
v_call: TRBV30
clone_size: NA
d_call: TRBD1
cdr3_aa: CACNRGLNTEAFF
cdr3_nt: TGTGCCTGCAACAGGGGATTGAACACTGAAGCTTTCTTT

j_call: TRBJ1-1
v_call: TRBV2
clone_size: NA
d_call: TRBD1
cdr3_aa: CASSVQGVNTEAFF
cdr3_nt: TGTGCCAGCAGTGTTCAGGGGGTGAACACTGAAGCTTTCTTT

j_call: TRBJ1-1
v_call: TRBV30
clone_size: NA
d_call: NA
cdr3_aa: CAWSGQFNTEAFF
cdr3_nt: TGTGCCTGGTCCGGACAGTTTAACACTGAAGCTTTCTTT

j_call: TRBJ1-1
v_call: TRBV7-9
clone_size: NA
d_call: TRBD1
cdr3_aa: CASSGGTASEAFF
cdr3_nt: TGTGCCAGCAGCGGCGGGACAGCCTCTGAAGCTTTCTTT

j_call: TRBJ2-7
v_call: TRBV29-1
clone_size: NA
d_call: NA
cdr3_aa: CSVEEGHEQYF
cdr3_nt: TGCAGCGTTGAGGAGGGTCACGAGCAGTACTTC

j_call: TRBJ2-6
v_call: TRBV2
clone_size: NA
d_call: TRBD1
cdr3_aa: CASSSRDSSSGANVLTF
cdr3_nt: TGTGCCAGCAGCTCCCGGGACAGCTCCTCTGGGGCCAACGTCCTGACTTTC

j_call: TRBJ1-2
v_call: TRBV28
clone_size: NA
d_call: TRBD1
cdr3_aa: CASSFGTGNYGYTF
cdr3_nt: TGTGCCAGCAGTTTCGGGACAGGGAACTATGGCTACACCTTC

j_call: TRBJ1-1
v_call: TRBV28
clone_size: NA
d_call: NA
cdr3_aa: CASTLGGINTEAFF
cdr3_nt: TGTGCCAGCACCCTCGGGGGGATCAACACTGAAGCTTTCTTT

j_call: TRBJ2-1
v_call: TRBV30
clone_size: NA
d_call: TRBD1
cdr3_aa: CAWADRVNEQFF
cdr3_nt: TGTGCCTGGGCTGACAGGGTCAATGAGCAGTTCTTC

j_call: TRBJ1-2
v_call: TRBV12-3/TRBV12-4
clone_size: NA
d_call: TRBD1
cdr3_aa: CASSGTAIYGYTF
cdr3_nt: TGTGCCAGCAGCGGGACAGCCATCTATGGCTACACCTTC

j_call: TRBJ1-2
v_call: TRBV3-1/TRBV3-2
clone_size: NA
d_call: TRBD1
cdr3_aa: CASSRDRNYGYTF
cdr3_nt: TGTGCCAGCAGCCGGGACAGGAACTATGGCTACACCTTC

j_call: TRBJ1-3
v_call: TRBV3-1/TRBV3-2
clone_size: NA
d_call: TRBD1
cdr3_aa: CASSHRTGQSSGNTIYF
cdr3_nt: TGTGCCAGCAGCCACCGGACAGGGCAATCCTCTGGAAACACCATATATTTT

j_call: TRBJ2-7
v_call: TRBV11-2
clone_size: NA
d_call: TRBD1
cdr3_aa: CASGNRGIEQYF
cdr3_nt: TGTGCCAGCGGGAACAGGGGGATTGAGCAGTACTTC

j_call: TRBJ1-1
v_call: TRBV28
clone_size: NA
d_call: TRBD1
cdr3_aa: CASTQPRGRGKTEAFF
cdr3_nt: TGTGCCAGCACCCAACCTCGGGGCAGGGGGAAGACTGAAGCTTTCTTT

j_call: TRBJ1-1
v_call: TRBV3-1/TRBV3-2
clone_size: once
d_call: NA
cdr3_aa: CASSQVEGRGRGAFF
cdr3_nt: TGTGCCAGCAGCCAAGTGGAAGGCAGGGGCCGAGGAGCTTTCTTT

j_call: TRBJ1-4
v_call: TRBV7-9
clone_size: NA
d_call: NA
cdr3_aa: CASSLEGATNEKLFF
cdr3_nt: TGTGCCAGCAGCTTAGAGGGGGCAACTAATGAAAAACTGTTTTTT

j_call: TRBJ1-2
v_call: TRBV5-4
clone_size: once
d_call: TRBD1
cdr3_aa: CASSPVRGSAYGYTF
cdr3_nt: TGTGCCAGCAGCCCCGTCAGGGGGTCCGCCTATGGCTACACCTTC